This T cell receptor (beta chain) is drawn from a study of CD8+ T cells in alopecia areata. Treatment indicated: oral pan-JAK inhibitor, 5-10 mg twice daily. As part of sample collection, lesional scalp punch biopsies and peripheral blood were taken from alopecia areata patients. The germline V gene has CDR1 GTSNPN and CDR2 SVGIG (reference sequence). Deletions cut 2 bases from V and 2 bases from J, with 7 bases between. This CDR3 region has 13 residues. The sequencing template was cDNA reverse transcribed from extracted RNA. Profiled with immunoSEQ multiplex PCR; TCRdb holds only in-frame clones, not every one. The sample contains some 200,000 clones, around 57% of which appear only once.

The material sequenced was CD4+ T cells sorted from blood, taken at week 4, from a patient treated with tofacitinib. The chain joins TRBV30 to TRBJ1-5; no reliable D call. The receptor's source is a human donor with alopecia areata. The CDR3 DNA follows: TGTGCCTGGAGTTTGTCGGGCAATCAGCCCCAGCATTTT. Protein sequence: CAWSLSGNQPQHF.